These 3 T cell receptor beta chains were all obtained from the same sample, sequenced in a study of blood T cell repertoires in COVID-19. Sequencing was performed with immunoSEQ multiplex PCR; in TCRdb, only in-frame clones are kept and a portion is missing. Among 90,000 to 150,000 clones, just over 70% were seen once, and the ten largest hold under 1%. Sequenced sample: peripheral blood. The receptors shown here come from a human donor with acute or convalescent COVID-19. The donor label of this sample is uncertain.

V and J are TRBV5-4 and TRBJ1-4, with D unclear. V was shortened by 4 bases and J by 0 bases, with 13 bases between the two germline ends. Germline V gene sequence: CDR1 SGHNT, CDR2 YYREEE (reference sequence). The CDR3 is made up of 16 amino acids. The DNA for the CDR3 is TGTGCCAGCAGCCCGGCTGGGAGAGCAACTAATGAAAAACTGTTTTTT. Translation: CASSPAGRATNEKLFF.

The chain joins TRBV27 to TRBJ1-1; 9 bases are shared with TRBD1. The CDR3 extends over 16 amino acids. Germline V lookup: CDR1 MNHEY, CDR2 SMNVEV (reference sequence). J gave up 4 bases and V 5 bases, and 11 bases lay outside the gene matches. The CDR3: CASSPLDRGSGTEAFF. The CDR3 bases are TGTGCCAGCAGTCCCCTGGACAGGGGATCGGGCACTGAAGCTTTCTTT.

This clone was seen more than once but under ten times. V usage is TRBV2 and J usage is TRBJ2-2; TRBD1 matches at 8 bases. Trimming at V came to 6 bases and at J to 1 base, leaving 7 bases not matched to a gene. This CDR3 is 16 amino acids long. The germline CDR1 and CDR2 sequences are SNHLY and FYNNEI. As DNA, the CDR3 is TGTGCCAGCAGGCCCCCCGGGACAGGGAACACCGGGGAGCTGTTTTTT. This translates into CASRPPGTGNTGELFF.